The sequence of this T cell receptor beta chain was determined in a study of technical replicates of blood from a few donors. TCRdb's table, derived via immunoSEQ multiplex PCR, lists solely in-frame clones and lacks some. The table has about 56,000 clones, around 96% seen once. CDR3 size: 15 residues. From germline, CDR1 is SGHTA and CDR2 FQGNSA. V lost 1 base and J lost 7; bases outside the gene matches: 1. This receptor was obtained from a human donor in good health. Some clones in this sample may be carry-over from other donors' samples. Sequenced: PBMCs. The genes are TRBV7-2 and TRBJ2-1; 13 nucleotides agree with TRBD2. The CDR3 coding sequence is TGTGCCAGCAGCTTAGGACTAGCGGGGGGTAATGAGCAGTTCTTC. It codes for CASSLGLAGGNEQFF.